This T cell receptor (gamma chain) was captured in a study of intestinal T cells in coeliac disease. Points from the study as a whole: FFPE-derived DNA was relatively degraded, likely losing some TCR sequences. TRG clustering correctly classified most of the roughly 54 biopsies (around 94%). Repeated CDR3 amino acid sequences could not be told from PCR duplicates.

This clone has a handful of counts. Its antigen is undetermined. For each case, the template was genomic DNA from ten roughly 5.3-µm formalin-fixed paraffin-embedded scrolls. Using 200 to 250 ng of biopsy DNA, TRG was amplified with LymphoTrack primers. TCRdb reprocessed the multiplex PCR reads using CATT. The profile covers some 720 gamma-chain clones, with about 50% appearing a single time and 15% to 20% taken by the ten largest. Looked up from germline, CDR1 is VENAVY and CDR2 is YDSYNSRV. The CDR3 is 12 amino acids. The sequence derives from a human donor with celiac disease. The sequenced sample consisted of a duodenal biopsy. The gene calls are TRGV8 and TRGJ1 or TRGJ2. The CDR3 reads CAPGIQDYKKLF. The CDR3 DNA reads TGTGCACCTGGGATTCAAGATTATAAGAAACTCTTT.